This TCR beta chain was found in a study of T cells after somatic rescue of genetic block. Germline CDR1 SGHRS, CDR2 YFSETQ. This CDR3 is built from 14 residues. With 5 bases removed from V and 1 base from J, the gap between germline ends came to 12 bases. A single count supports this clone. Method: immunoSEQ multiplex PCR; TCRdb's copy keeps in-frame clones and lacks some. The sample has 55,000 to 75,000 clones; about nine tenths are singletons. Source material: peripheral blood mononuclear cells (PBMCs). V usage is TRBV5-1 and J usage is TRBJ1-1; D is ambiguous. This receptor was obtained from a man aged 35 to 55. This CDR3 is CASRPGWGNTEAFF. CDR3 DNA sequence: TGCGCCAGCAGGCCGGGGTGGGGGAACACTGAAGCTTTCTTT.